This T cell receptor (beta chain) is drawn from a study of prognosis after radiotherapy for stage I lung cancer. The CDR3 has 16 residues. CDR1 and CDR2 from the germline V gene are SGHNT and YENEEA. V was pared by 5 bases and J by 0 bases, with 14 bases between. Ten or more counts support this clonotype. Two-round multiplex PCR amplified TCR beta CDR3 from genomic DNA. Initially, in first-round PCR, primers specific to each TRBV and TRBJ gene were used. TCRdb passed the multiplex PCR reads through MiXCR, listing each CDR3 protein once. The data show approximately 17,000 distinct CDR3 sequences, 29% seen once.

The material sequenced was PBMCs, taken before or after stereotactic body radiation therapy (not recorded which). The gene calls are TRBV11-3 and TRBJ1-3; D may be TRBD1 (5 bases). The source of this sequence is a donor over 45 with non-small cell lung cancer. For the CDR3, the DNA is TGTGCCAGCAGCATCCGACAGTCCAGCTCTGGAAACACCATATATTTT. Translation gives CASSIRQSSSGNTIYF.